This TCR beta chain was found in a study of control samples from healthy donors and cancer patients. Assay: immunoSEQ multiplex PCR; the TCRdb copy retains only in-frame clones and omits some. The sample contains 200,000 to 250,000 clones, roughly 94% of which appear only once. The CDR3 spans 15 residues. The V segment lost 4 bases and the J segment 3 bases; nucleotides outside the gene matches: 7. The V gene's germline CDR1 is SGDLS and CDR2 YYNGEE. Sequencing was carried out using blood. V is TRBV9 and J is TRBJ1-2; 9 positions match TRBD1. The origin of this receptor is a man in his forties or fifties in good health. CDR3 nucleotides: TGTGCCAGCAGCCTTAAGACAGGGGGGGACTATGGCTACACCTTC. It yields the protein CASSLKTGGDYGYTF.